Described below is a single TCR beta chain sequence and its context. The antigen remains undetermined. CDR3 length: 13 residues. Trimming left V 1 base short and J 6 bases short, with 10 bases between. The germline gives CDR1 MNHEY, CDR2 SVGAGI. This entry comes from a study of Graves' ophthalmopathy and Graves' hyperthyroidism. Findings of the study overall: Thyroid clonotypes that were expanded above 0.001 frequency mostly also appeared in blood. Ophthalmopathy progression prediction by the model yielded a sensitivity of around 68% and a specificity of under 80%.

Amplification of the TCR beta CDR3 regions used RNA transcripts (as template). A first-round RT-PCR used HTBI primers, followed by a second-round multiplex PCR. TCRdb ran MiXCR on the multiplex PCR reads and lists one entry per CDR3 protein. Among 200,000 to 250,000 distinct CDR3 sequences, roughly 29% were seen once, and the ten largest hold 8.5% to 9.5%. For donors with ophthalmopathy, the disease showed moderate-to-severe activity, reached CAS ≥3 and NOSPECS ≥4, and had lasted under 3 months. The V gene is TRBV6-5, the J gene TRBJ2-7; no firm D call. The source of this sequence is a man aged 50-60 years with Graves' ophthalmopathy. Sequencing was carried out using peripheral blood. The CDR3: CASSYFHVREQYF. The CDR3 DNA reads TGTGCCAGCAGTTACTTCCACGTGCGCGAGCAGTACTTC.